Each of the 21 T cell receptor beta chains below was sequenced from the same sample in a study of blood T cell repertoires in COVID-19. The data were produced by immunoSEQ multiplex PCR, yet TCRdb's version contains in-frame clones alone and is incomplete. This table holds 200,000 to 250,000 clones, approximately 86% found once. Material for sequencing was PBMCs or T cells enriched from blood (not recorded which). The receptors derive from a woman in her 50s who had recovered from COVID-19.

The CDR3 spells CASGTRQGPNTEAFF. Here the CDR3 DNA reads TGTGCTAGTGGTACCCGACAGGGACCGAACACTGAAGCTTTCTTT. The chain has TRBV12-5 and TRBJ1-1, with 7 bases that match TRBD1. Per germline, CDR1 LGHNT and CDR2 FRNRAP. There are 15 residues in the CDR3. J lost 1 base, V lost 5 bases, and 7 bases had no gene match.

The chain couples TRBV24-1 to TRBJ1-5; the D gene is possibly TRBD1 (6 bases). Germline CDR1 is KGHDR and CDR2 is SFDVKD. There are 13 residues in the CDR3. Trimming pared 7 bases from V and 4 bases from J, leaving 10 bases between. CDR3 residues: CATSQGGNQPQHF. CDR3 DNA sequence: TGTGCCACCAGCCAAGGGGGTAATCAGCCCCAGCATTTT.

This rearrangement joins TRBV6-2 or TRBV6-3 to TRBJ1-2, with 7 positions matching TRBD1. V was pared by 4 bases and J by 3 bases, with 11 bases of the junction left unmatched. The germline V gene has CDR1 MNHEY and CDR2 SVGEGT. The CDR3 covers 16 residues. The CDR3 reads CASSSIDRDGDYGYTF. CDR3 bases: TGTGCCAGCAGTTCGATCGACAGGGACGGCGACTATGGCTACACCTTC.

The chain combines TRBV11-2 with TRBJ2-5; 10 bases are shared with TRBD2. The V and J ends lost 4 bases and 7 bases, in that order; junction bases with no gene match: 6. Per germline, CDR1 SGHAT and CDR2 FQNNGV. The CDR3 consists of 14 residues. DNA for the CDR3: TGTGCCAGCAGCTCGCCTAGCGGGGGCATGACCCAGTACTTC. Its protein product is CASSSPSGGMTQYF. The variable domain in full, completed from reference TRBV11-2 and TRBJ2-5, reads EAGVAQSPRYKIIEKRQSVAFWCNPISGHATLYWYQQILGQGPKLLIQFQNNGVVDDSQLPKDRFSAERLKGVDSTLKIQPAKLEDSAVYLCASSSPSGGMTQYFGPGTRLLVL.

The chain is built from TRBV9 and TRBJ1-2; TRBD1 aligns across 8 bases. Germline V gene lookup returns CDR1 SGDLS and CDR2 YYNGEE. With V trimmed by 3 bases and J by 2 bases, 3 bases remained unmatched. The length of the CDR3 is 14 residues. The CDR3 nucleotides are TGTGCCAGCAGCGCAAGGACAGGGAACTATGGCTACACCTTC. It specifies CASSARTGNYGYTF. Using reference TRBV9 and TRBJ1-2 for the parts outside the CDR3, the full variable domain is DSGVTQTPKHLITATGQRVTLRCSPRSGDLSVYWYQQSLDQGLQFLIQYYNGEERAKGNILERFSAQQFPDLHSELNLSSLELGDSALYFCASSARTGNYGYTFGSGTRLTVV.

The V gene is TRBV4-2, the J gene TRBJ2-3; 11 positions match TRBD2. V lost 0 bases and J lost 2; bases outside the gene matches: 7. Germline CDR1 reads LGHNA; CDR2 reads YNFKEQ. The CDR3 length is 18 residues. The CDR3 reads CASSQDRTSGSSTDTQYF. Here the CDR3 DNA reads TGTGCCAGCAGCCAAGATCGCACTAGCGGGAGTTCCACAGATACGCAGTATTTT.

This clone was seen only once. The CDR3 protein is CASAPGDRSSYNEQFF. CDR3 DNA sequence: TGCGCCAGCGCCCCCGGGGACAGGAGCTCCTACAATGAGCAGTTCTTC. V gene TRBV5-1 combines with J gene TRBJ2-1, with 8 bases identical to TRBD1. With 7 bases clipped from V and 0 bases from J, the junction kept 9 bases outside the gene matches. This CDR3 spans 16 amino acids. CDR1 is SGHRS, CDR2 YFSETQ, per germline.

The chain joins TRBV5-1 to TRBJ1-2; D gene uncertain. Trimming shortened V by 0 bases and J by 8 bases, and 14 bases separated the two germline ends. In germline, CDR1 is SGHRS, CDR2 YFSETQ. The length of the CDR3 is 14 residues. The CDR3 loop is CASSLADGRPGYTF. CDR3 nucleotides: TGCGCCAGCAGCTTGGCCGATGGCAGGCCGGGCTACACCTTC.

The rearrangement links TRBV30 to TRBJ2-7; TRBD2 matches at 12 bases. Germline V gene sequence: CDR1 GTSNPN, CDR2 SVGIG (reference sequence). CDR3 length: 17 amino acids. The J segment lost 0 bases and the V segment lost 0 bases, leaving 6 bases of the junction unmatched. CDR3 nucleotide sequence: TGTGCCTGGAGTGTTCCGGGACTAGCGGGTACCTCCTACGAGCAGTACTTC. Protein sequence: CAWSVPGLAGTSYEQYF.

The chain has TRBV18 and TRBJ1-1; D is uncertain. The ends were cut back, 0 bases at V and 11 bases at J, with 13 bases in the middle. Germline CDR1 and CDR2: KGHSH and LQKENI. This CDR3 has 13 residues. CDR3 bases: TGTGCCAGCTCACCACCGGAGGAACTTTGGGCTTTCTTT. It is translated as CASSPPEELWAFF.

This clone was found a few times. V usage is TRBV11-2 and J usage is TRBJ1-2; 8 positions agree with TRBD1. Losses at the gene ends were 5 bases for V and 1 base for J; bases not matched to a gene: 12. This CDR3 is built from 17 residues. Germline V gene lookup returns CDR1 SGHAT and CDR2 FQNNGV. Written as DNA, the CDR3 is TGTGCCAGCAGCCTAAGTGGCGGGACAGGTGATAACTATGGCTACACCTTC. Translation: CASSLSGGTGDNYGYTF.

The chain recombines TRBV10-3 with TRBJ2-7; maybe TRBD2 (7 bases). Deletions cut 7 bases from V and 2 bases from J, with 15 bases between. Germline lookup yields CDR1 ENHRY and CDR2 SYGVKD. The CDR3 consists of 14 residues. This CDR3 reads CAIKGEGIAYEQYF. CDR3 DNA: TGTGCCATCAAGGGGGAGGGGATAGCCTACGAGCAGTACTTC.

The chain has TRBV15 and TRBJ2-1; 12 bases fit TRBD2. The V gene end was trimmed by 4 bases and the J gene end by 7 bases; junction bases not matched to a gene: 8. This CDR3 is built from 16 residues. In germline, CDR1 is LNHNV, CDR2 YYDKDF (reference sequence). The CDR3 region is CATSIRLAGGYNEQFF. The CDR3 DNA reads TGTGCCACCAGCATTCGTCTAGCGGGAGGGTATAATGAGCAGTTCTTC.

This chain connects TRBV19 to TRBJ2-7; 13 bases line up with TRBD2. Germline V CDR1 and CDR2: LNHDA, SQIVND (reference sequence). The CDR3 runs to 14 residues. Trimming cost V 6 bases and J 4 bases; bases outside gene matches: 3. This chain's CDR3 is CASSRGLAGYEQYF. The CDR3 region has the DNA TGTGCCAGTAGCAGGGGACTAGCGGGATACGAGCAGTACTTC.

This clone has just one count. The V and J genes are TRBV19 and TRBJ1-1; tentative D call: TRBD1 (6 bases). V was trimmed by 4 bases and J by 3 bases, leaving 9 bases between them. Per the germline V gene, CDR1 is LNHDA and CDR2 is SQIVND (reference sequence). CDR3 length equals 13 residues. DNA of the CDR3: TGTGCCAGTAGTAGCAGGGGACACACTGAAGCTTTCTTT. This translates into CASSSRGHTEAFF.

This clone was seen more than once but under ten times. The chain employs TRBV5-1 and TRBJ2-1; 12 bases agree with TRBD2. This CDR3 is 15 amino acids long. Per the germline V gene, CDR1 is SGHRS and CDR2 is YFSETQ. Trimming cost V 4 bases and J 6 bases; bases outside gene matches: 5. The CDR3 DNA follows: TGCGCCAGCAGCGTTACTAGCGGGAGGATCAATGAGCAGTTCTTC. It is translated as CASSVTSGRINEQFF.

The chain has TRBV12-5 and TRBJ2-3, with 10 positions matching TRBD2. Germline V gene data show CDR1 as LGHNT and CDR2 as FRNRAP. The V gene end was trimmed by 1 base and the J gene end by 5 bases; junction bases not matched to a gene: 9. The CDR3 consists of 17 residues. The DNA of the CDR3 is TGTGCTAGTGGTTTGGGTCTAGCGGGAGCGTCGAAAGATACGCAGTATTTT. Translating gives CASGLGLAGASKDTQYF.

The chain employs TRBV28 and TRBJ1-3; D might be TRBD1 (5 bases). The germline V and J ends were trimmed by 1 base and 5 bases, with 12 bases remaining between them. Looked up from germline, CDR1 is MDHEN and CDR2 is SYDVKM. This CDR3 has 15 amino acids. The CDR3 bases are TGTGCCAGCAGTTTATTAGGCGGGGGACGAAACACCATATATTTT. Encoded protein: CASSLLGGGRNTIYF.

The chain uses TRBV15 and TRBJ2-2; 8 nucleotides agree with TRBD2. V was pared by 3 bases and J by 0 bases, with 3 bases of the junction left unmatched. The germline V gene has CDR1 LNHNV and CDR2 YYDKDF (reference sequence). The CDR3 covers 16 residues. The CDR3 nucleotides read TGTGCCACCAGCAGTGAACTAGCGGCGAACACCGGGGAGCTGTTTTTT. Translation: CATSSELAANTGELFF.

The J gene is TRBJ2-1, the V gene TRBV4-2; TRBD2 aligns across 13 bases. The germline gives CDR1 LGHNA, CDR2 YNFKEQ. J was trimmed by 4 bases and V by 1 base; bases with no gene match: 1. The CDR3 loop spans 16 amino acids. The chain's CDR3 is CASSQAGLAGYNEQFF. Written as DNA, the CDR3 is TGTGCCAGCAGCCAAGCGGGACTAGCGGGGTACAATGAGCAGTTCTTC.

The rearrangement links TRBV11-2 to TRBJ2-1, with a tentative D call TRBD2 (5 bases). CDR3 length: 13 amino acids. Germline assignment: CDR1 SGHAT and CDR2 FQNNGV. V was shortened by 1 base and J by 9 bases, with 10 bases between the two germline ends. The CDR3: CASSLGSASEQFF. CDR3 nucleotides: TGTGCCAGCAGCTTAGGTAGCGCTAGTGAGCAGTTCTTC.